A selection of T cell receptor beta chains follows, all from one sample in a study of blood T cell repertoires in COVID-19. Repertoires were generated with immunoSEQ multiplex PCR, while TCRdb's copy carries only in-frame clones and drops some. This table holds about 150,000 clones, about 80% found once. Sequences were obtained from peripheral blood. Source of these receptors: a man aged 55 to 69 with acute or convalescent COVID-19. Each CDR3 is given with its conserved first and last residue. D genes are given only for firm matches. Where a row states a size, it is once, few, many or the class of an expanded clone; other rows omit it.

TRBV12-2	once	NA	TRBJ1-5	CASRQDRALSNQPQHF	TGTGCAAGTCGACAGGACAGGGCCCTAAGCAATCAGCCCCAGCATTTT
TRBV18	NA	TRBD1	TRBJ2-2	CASSFLLGTGGTTGELFF	TGTGCCAGCTCATTTCTTCTGGGGACAGGGGGCACCACCGGGGAGCTGTTTTTT
TRBV2	NA	TRBD2	TRBJ2-3	CASSENGGGTDTQYF	TGTGCCAGCAGTGAAAACGGGGGGGGCACAGATACGCAGTATTTT
TRBV20-1	once	NA	TRBJ2-5	CSATLQETQYF	TGCAGTGCTACCCTACAAGAGACCCAGTACTTC
TRBV6-6	NA	NA	TRBJ1-4	CASLGGFNEKLFF	TGTGCCAGCCTTGGGGGCTTTAATGAAAAACTGTTTTTT
TRBV28	NA	TRBD2	TRBJ2-7	CASSPGGGPSYEQYF	TGTGCCAGCAGTCCCGGGGGAGGGCCCTCCTACGAGCAGTACTTC
TRBV9	NA	TRBD2	TRBJ2-2	CASSALAGGTRSGELFF	TGTGCCAGCAGCGCCTTAGCGGGGGGGACGAGGTCCGGGGAGCTGTTTTTT
TRBV27	NA	NA	TRBJ2-5	CASSLGHLQETQYF	TGTGCCAGCAGTCTGGGACACCTACAAGAGACCCAGTACTTC
TRBV7-9	NA	NA	TRBJ2-5	CASSPGGTVTKETQYF	TGTGCCAGCAGCCCTGGCGGGACAGTCACAAAAGAGACCCAGTACTTC
TRBV7-9	few	NA	TRBJ1-2	CASSLDGRRYGYTF	TGTGCCAGCAGCTTAGACGGGAGAAGGTATGGCTACACCTTC
TRBV2	NA	TRBD1	TRBJ2-7	CASETTGYEQYF	TGTGCCAGCGAGACGACAGGGTACGAGCAGTACTTC
TRBV7-3	few	NA	TRBJ2-7	CASSHRDTRGEQYF	TGTGCCAGCAGCCACCGGGATACTAGGGGGGAGCAGTACTTC
TRBV9	few	TRBD1	TRBJ1-1	CASSVTGAGTEAFF	TGTGCCAGCAGCGTGACAGGGGCGGGCACTGAAGCTTTCTTT
TRBV7-2	NA	TRBD2	TRBJ2-3	CASSLDLAGGTNTQYF	TGTGCCAGCAGCTTGGATCTAGCGGGGGGGACGAATACGCAGTATTTT
TRBV6-5	NA	NA	TRBJ2-1	CATGTSYNEQFF	TGTGCCACCGGGACAAGCTACAATGAGCAGTTCTTC
TRBV4-2	NA	TRBD1	TRBJ2-5	CASTKSGQGAETQYF	TGTGCCAGCACCAAAAGTGGACAGGGAGCAGAGACCCAGTACTTC
TRBV6-5	NA	NA	TRBJ2-7	CASSREGQISYEQYF	TGTGCCAGCAGTCGGGAGGGACAGATTTCCTACGAGCAGTACTTC
TRBV24-1	once	TRBD2	TRBJ2-1	CATSPGAGDRGLAGIYNEQFF	TGTGCCACCAGTCCAGGGGCGGGGGACAGGGGACTAGCGGGGATCTACAATGAGCAGTTCTTC
TRBV24-1	NA	TRBD2	TRBJ2-5	CATSDPRGGSETQYF	TGTGCCACCAGTGATCCCCGGGGAGGGTCAGAGACCCAGTACTTC
TRBV6-5	NA	NA	TRBJ1-5	CASRKESGFNQPQHF	TGTGCCAGCAGGAAAGAGTCAGGTTTTAATCAGCCCCAGCATTTT
TRBV9	NA	TRBD2	TRBJ2-7	CASSVRGREGEQYF	TGTGCCAGCAGCGTACGTGGAAGGGAGGGCGAGCAGTACTTC
TRBV29-1	NA	TRBD1	TRBJ2-3	CSVRTGFLTDTQYF	TGCAGCGTTCGGACAGGGTTCCTCACAGATACGCAGTATTTT
TRBV5-4	few	NA	TRBJ1-1	CASSSTGRLKMNTEAFF	TGTGCCAGCAGCTCCACTGGCAGGTTGAAAATGAACACTGAAGCTTTCTTT
TRBV28	NA	NA	TRBJ1-1	CASSLGGRMNTEAFF	TGTGCCAGCAGTTTAGGAGGCAGAATGAACACTGAAGCTTTCTTT
TRBV3-1/TRBV3-2	NA	NA	TRBJ1-1	CASSQDSRNTEAFF	TGTGCCAGCAGCCAAGATTCCAGAAACACTGAAGCTTTCTTT
TRBV7-2	NA	NA	TRBJ1-1	CASSLVRVTEAFF	TGTGCCAGCAGCTTAGTCAGGGTTACTGAAGCTTTCTTT
TRBV9	few	TRBD1	TRBJ2-7	CASSVGGTGENEQYF	TGTGCCAGCAGCGTAGGAGGGACAGGGGAAAACGAGCAGTACTTC
TRBV2	NA	NA	TRBJ2-1	CASTFDRGYNEQFF	TGTGCCAGTACCTTCGATCGGGGGTACAATGAGCAGTTCTTC
TRBV2	NA	TRBD2	TRBJ2-3	CASSGLAGGNTQYF	TGTGCCAGCAGCGGACTAGCGGGAGGAAATACGCAGTATTTT
TRBV7-9	NA	NA	TRBJ2-5	CASSLSYQETQYF	TGTGCCAGCAGCTTAAGCTACCAAGAGACCCAGTACTTC
TRBV2	NA	TRBD2	TRBJ2-1	CASAGLAGVRRSYNEQFF	TGTGCCAGCGCGGGACTAGCGGGAGTAAGACGGTCCTACAATGAGCAGTTCTTC
TRBV4-2	once	TRBD1	TRBJ1-2	CASSQEVQRGRTYGYTF	TGTGCCAGCAGCCAAGAGGTTCAGAGGGGGCGCACCTATGGCTACACCTTC
TRBV11-3	NA	NA	TRBJ1-3	CASSQHRIRWYTIYF	TGTGCCAGCAGTCAACACAGGATTAGGTGGTACACCATATATTTT
TRBV3-1/TRBV3-2	NA	NA	TRBJ1-1	CASSQERGRRNTEAFF	TGTGCCAGCAGCCAAGAGCGGGGGCGCAGGAACACTGAAGCTTTCTTT
TRBV9	NA	TRBD2	TRBJ2-2	CASSVRVAGAGELFF	TGTGCCAGCAGCGTAAGGGTAGCGGGAGCCGGGGAGCTGTTTTTT
TRBV12-5	NA	NA	TRBJ2-1	CASEWGRQGGNEQFF	TGTGCTAGTGAGTGGGGGAGGCAGGGCGGCAATGAGCAGTTCTTC
TRBV3-1/TRBV3-2	NA	NA	TRBJ1-1	CASSRVQGNTEAFF	TGTGCCAGCAGCCGAGTACAGGGTAACACTGAAGCTTTCTTT